This passage covers 23 T cell receptor beta chains from one sample sequenced in a study of T cells in Graves' hyperthyroidism and ophthalmopathy (dated by TCRdb to between 2018 and 2021). Libraries were made using multiplex PCR. The listed sequencing device is Illumina HiSeq 2000. The TCR beta CDR3 regions were amplified from RNA transcripts. The TCR CDR3 was subjected to a first round of RT-PCR using the HTBI primer set and the Qiagen OneStep RT-PCR kit. In-frame beta chains were kept once TCRdb had trimmed the public reads at Q25 with fastp and called clones with MiXCR. Identical CDR3 proteins give one entry, which carries the most common genes and DNA. This sample holds about 350,000 distinct CDR3 sequences; roughly 15% were observed only once. Clones ranked in the top ten supply approximately 19% of the sample. Sequencing was done on a sample of blood. The receptors were gathered from an older woman with Graves' ophthalmopathy.

This clonotype was counted many times. The rearrangement links TRBV28 to TRBJ1-5, with 9 bases aligning to TRBD1. This CDR3 contains 15 residues. Losses at the gene ends were 7 bases for V and 7 bases for J; bases not matched to a gene: 11. Looked up from germline, CDR1 is MDHEN and CDR2 is SYDVKM. This chain's CDR3 is CASTRRGQGLQPQHF. CDR3 nucleotides: TGTGCCAGCACCCGGAGGGGACAGGGCTTGCAGCCCCAGCATTTT.

This clonotype occurred a few times. V is TRBV25-1 and J is TRBJ2-5; 7 nucleotides line up with TRBD2. This CDR3 has 17 amino acids. Germline V gene sequence: CDR1 MGHDK, CDR2 SYGVNS. The V gene end was trimmed by 1 base and the J gene end by 4 bases; junction bases not matched to a gene: 12. CDR3 coding DNA: TGTGCCAGCAGTGAATCTTGGGGGGAGGGCCCCCCAGAGACCCAGTACTTC. It yields the protein CASSESWGEGPPETQYF.

This clonotype has a count of ten or more. The chain joins TRBV3-1 to TRBJ1-2; maybe TRBD1 (5 bases). This CDR3 has 14 residues. Germline lookup yields CDR1 LGHDT and CDR2 YNNKEL (reference sequence). Trimming took off 1 base at V and 6 bases at J, with 12 bases between the two ends. CDR3 protein: CASSQAGGEDGYTF. For the CDR3, the DNA is TGTGCCAGCAGCCAAGCTGGAGGGGAGGATGGCTACACCTTC.

The J gene is TRBJ1-2, the V gene TRBV12-3 or TRBV12-4; D remains ambiguous. The CDR3 is 15 residues long. V was cut by 4 bases and J by 2 bases, with 14 bases left in between. CDR3 region: CASSSTALSNYGYTF. The CDR3 bases are TGTGCCAGCAGTTCTACAGCCCTCTCAAACTATGGCTACACCTTC.

This clonotype was counted only a few times. J is TRBJ1-1 and V is TRBV19, with TRBD1 matching over 7 bases. In germline, CDR1 is LNHDA, CDR2 SQIVND (reference sequence). This CDR3 has 12 amino acids. V lost 5 bases to trimming and J lost 7 bases; unmatched junction nucleotides: 4. The CDR3: CASSAGQLEAFF. The CDR3 DNA reads as TGTGCCAGTAGTGCGGGACAGCTTGAAGCTTTCTTT.

This clonotype has at least ten counts. This CDR3 is CASSLAGWGALNTEAFF. CDR3 bases: TGCGCCAGCAGCTTGGCGGGTTGGGGGGCTTTGAACACTGAAGCTTTCTTT. V is TRBV5-1 and J is TRBJ1-1, with D perhaps TRBD1 (6 bases). Germline loops: CDR1 SGHRS, CDR2 YFSETQ. Trimming cost V 0 bases and J 0 bases, with 15 bases left between them. This CDR3 has 17 amino acids.

The table lists this clonotype with a few counts. The rearrangement uses TRBV20-1 and TRBJ2-5; 10 bases are shared with TRBD2. In germline, CDR1 is DFQATT, CDR2 SNEGSKA (reference sequence). With 5 bases clipped from V and 3 bases from J, the junction kept 12 bases outside the gene matches. The CDR3 sequence is 16 residues long. Here the CDR3 reads CSAEFIAGGAKETQYF. CDR3 nucleotides: TGCAGTGCTGAATTTATAGCGGGAGGTGCTAAAGAGACCCAGTACTTC.

This clonotype has just a few counts. CDR3 in amino acids: CSARDWTLADEQFF. The CDR3 bases are TGCAGTGCTAGAGATTGGACTTTAGCAGATGAGCAGTTCTTC. V and J are TRBV20-1 and TRBJ2-1; possible D gene TRBD2, 5 bases. Germline V gives CDR1 DFQATT, CDR2 SNEGSKA (reference sequence). V lost 0 bases to trimming and J lost 8 bases, with 14 bases between them. This CDR3 region has 14 residues.

At least ten counts were recorded for this clonotype. The rearrangement links TRBV9 to TRBJ2-5, with 7 bases identical to TRBD2. Unmatched junction bases numbered 7, after V lost 0 bases and J lost 5 bases. This CDR3 has 15 residues. Per germline, CDR1 SGDLS and CDR2 YYNGEE. CDR3 loop: CASSVAAGDGETQYF. CDR3 DNA: TGTGCCAGCAGCGTAGCGGCGGGAGACGGGGAGACCCAGTACTTC.

This clonotype was seen repeatedly, ten times or more. The chain is built from TRBV30 and TRBJ1-1; D is ambiguous. Trimming pared 0 bases from V and 4 bases from J, leaving 12 bases between. The CDR3 is made up of 14 amino acids. Germline V gene data show CDR1 as GTSNPN and CDR2 as SVGIG (reference sequence). The CDR3 sequence is CAWSVKTLSTEAFF. CDR3 nucleotides: TGTGCCTGGAGTGTCAAGACCTTGAGCACTGAAGCTTTCTTT.

At least ten counts were recorded for this clonotype. The chain joins TRBV7-2 to TRBJ2-3; 12 positions match TRBD2. J lost 5 bases, V lost 1 base, and 7 bases had no gene match. Germline CDR1 and CDR2: SGHTA and FQGNSA. The CDR3 sequence is 17 residues long. CDR3 in amino acids: CASSLVSSGRAGDTQYF. The CDR3 nucleotides are TGTGCCAGCAGCTTAGTTTCTAGCGGGAGGGCGGGAGATACGCAGTATTTT.

This clonotype appeared a few times. This chain joins TRBV5-8 and TRBJ2-5; 9 bases are a match to TRBD1. From germline, CDR1 is SGHTS and CDR2 YDEGEE. This CDR3 comprises 16 residues. Trimming took 5 bases from V and 1 from J; bases not matched to a gene: 9. CDR3: CASSYGQGFAQETQYF. CDR3 DNA sequence: TGTGCCAGCAGTTACGGACAGGGGTTTGCCCAAGAGACCCAGTACTTC.

This clonotype was seen a handful of times. The chain links TRBV20-1 to TRBJ1-5; TRBD1 might be the D (5 bases). Germline assignment: CDR1 DFQATT and CDR2 SNEGSKA (reference sequence). With 5 bases removed from V and 2 bases from J, the gap between germline ends came to 22 bases. The CDR3 sequence is 17 residues long. CDR3 in DNA: TGCAGTGCTCCGAGTGTGCCGCGTGGGGCGGGCAATCAGCCCCAGCATTTT. Its translation: CSAPSVPRGAGNQPQHF.

This clonotype showed up many times. The chain has TRBV5-1 and TRBJ2-1, with 9 bases that match TRBD2. The V segment lost 0 bases and the J segment 4 bases; nucleotides outside the gene matches: 5. This CDR3 comprises 16 residues. Germline V gives CDR1 SGHRS, CDR2 YFSETQ. CDR3 sequence: CASSLGVAGAYNEQFF. The CDR3 coding sequence is TGCGCCAGCAGCTTGGGGGTAGCGGGAGCATACAATGAGCAGTTCTTC.

At least ten counts were recorded for this clonotype. CDR3 in amino acids: CASSVAPISYNEQFF. The CDR3 DNA reads as TGTGCCAGCAGCGTAGCTCCCATATCCTACAATGAGCAGTTCTTC. The chain links TRBV9 to TRBJ2-1; D unresolved. The CDR3 contains 15 residues. Germline V gene sequence: CDR1 SGDLS, CDR2 YYNGEE. The V end lost 0 bases, the J end lost 1 base, and 8 bases lay between the germline ends. The whole variable domain, remainder taken from reference TRBV9 and TRBJ2-1, is DSGVTQTPKHLITATGQRVTLRCSPRSGDLSVYWYQQSLDQGLQFLIQYYNGEERAKGNILERFSAQQFPDLHSELNLSSLELGDSALYFCASSVAPISYNEQFFGPGTRLTVL.

This clonotype was counted a few times. Sequence at one end of the junction differs from germline and may be a read error. This rearrangement joins TRBV19 to TRBJ1-5; tentative D call: TRBD1 (5 bases). Germline-derived CDR1 and CDR2 are LNHDA and SQIVND (reference sequence). This CDR3 has 15 residues. The CDR3, as DNA: TGTGCCAGTAGTCACCCCAGTCGGGGCAATCAGCCCCAACATTTT. This encodes CASSHPSRGNQPQHF.

This chain connects TRBV4-2 to TRBJ2-7; TRBD2 matches at 13 bases. V lost 1 base to trimming and J lost 9 bases; unmatched junction nucleotides: 6. CDR1 and CDR2 from the germline V gene are LGHNA and YNFKEQ. The CDR3 runs 15 residues. As DNA, the CDR3 is TGTGCCAGCAGCCAAGCTACTAGCGGGAGGGCCGCGCAGTACTTC. Translating gives CASSQATSGRAAQYF.

There are many counts of this clonotype. The chain combines TRBV2 with TRBJ2-5; tentative D call: TRBD2 (5 bases). The CDR3 totals 12 residues. The V end lost 4 bases, the J end lost 3 bases, and 6 bases lay between the germline ends. Germline lookup yields CDR1 SNHLY and CDR2 FYNNEI. The DNA of the CDR3 is TGTGCCAGCAGTGGGACTGAAGAGACCCAGTACTTC. This sequence encodes CASSGTEETQYF.

This clonotype was observed a handful of times. V is TRBV24-1 and J is TRBJ2-1; D unresolved. Germline CDR1 KGHDR, CDR2 SFDVKD. Trimming pared 3 bases from V and 7 bases from J, leaving 3 bases between. There are 11 residues in the CDR3. The CDR3 DNA sequence: TGTGCCACCAGTGATATGAATGAGCAGTTCTTC. This gives the protein CATSDMNEQFF.

The genes are TRBV20-1 and TRBJ2-7; D may be TRBD2 (6 bases). Germline values: CDR1 DFQATT, CDR2 SNEGSKA (reference sequence). This CDR3 spans 13 amino acids. Between the trimmed V and J ends, which lost 0 bases and 7 bases, there was a span of 13 bases. CDR3 residues: CSAREGLTGEQYF. CDR3 coding DNA: TGCAGTGCTAGAGAGGGACTGACGGGAGAGCAGTACTTC.

This chain links TRBV4-1 with TRBJ2-1; a possible D gene is TRBD2 (7 bases). V was clipped by 2 bases and J by 7 bases, with 15 bases between them. In germline, CDR1 is MGHRA, CDR2 YSYEKL. This CDR3 region has 15 residues. The CDR3 DNA sequence: TGCGCCAGCAGCCAAACAGGGCGGGAGAAAAATGAGCAGTTCTTC. This sequence encodes CASSQTGREKNEQFF.

This clonotype was observed at least ten times. The chain links TRBV2 to TRBJ2-1, with 14 bases that match TRBD2. Trimming cost V 8 bases and J 2 bases; bases outside gene matches: 11. CDR3 size: 18 residues. The germline V gene has CDR1 SNHLY and CDR2 FYNNEI. CDR3: CASRPGTSGSGTYNEQFF. The CDR3 DNA is TGTGCCAGCCGTCCCGGGACTAGCGGGAGCGGGACCTACAATGAGCAGTTCTTC.

This clonotype has a count of ten or more. The V and J genes are TRBV30 and TRBJ2-5; the D gene is possibly TRBD2 (6 bases). V lost 0 bases and J 7 bases, leaving 15 bases between the germline ends. The CDR3 length is 14 residues. Germline V gene sequence: CDR1 GTSNPN, CDR2 SVGIG (reference sequence). The chain's CDR3 is CAWSVRRAEGTQYF. CDR3 nucleotide sequence: TGTGCCTGGAGTGTACGGCGGGCGGAGGGGACCCAGTACTTC.